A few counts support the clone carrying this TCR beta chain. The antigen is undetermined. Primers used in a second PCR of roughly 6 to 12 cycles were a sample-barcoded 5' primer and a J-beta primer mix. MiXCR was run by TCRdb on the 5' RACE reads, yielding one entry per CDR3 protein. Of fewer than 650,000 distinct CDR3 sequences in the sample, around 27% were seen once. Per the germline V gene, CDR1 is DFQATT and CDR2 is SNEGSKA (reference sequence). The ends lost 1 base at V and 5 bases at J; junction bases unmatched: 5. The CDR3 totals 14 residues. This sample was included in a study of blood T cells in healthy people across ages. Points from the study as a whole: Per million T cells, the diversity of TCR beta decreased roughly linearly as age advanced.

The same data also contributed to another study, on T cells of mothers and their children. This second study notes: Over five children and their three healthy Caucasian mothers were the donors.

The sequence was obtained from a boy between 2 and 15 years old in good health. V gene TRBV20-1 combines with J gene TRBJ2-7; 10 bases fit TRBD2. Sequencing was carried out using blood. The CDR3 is CSARGAGGPHEQYF. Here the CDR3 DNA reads TGCAGTGCTAGAGGAGCGGGAGGGCCCCACGAGCAGTACTTC.